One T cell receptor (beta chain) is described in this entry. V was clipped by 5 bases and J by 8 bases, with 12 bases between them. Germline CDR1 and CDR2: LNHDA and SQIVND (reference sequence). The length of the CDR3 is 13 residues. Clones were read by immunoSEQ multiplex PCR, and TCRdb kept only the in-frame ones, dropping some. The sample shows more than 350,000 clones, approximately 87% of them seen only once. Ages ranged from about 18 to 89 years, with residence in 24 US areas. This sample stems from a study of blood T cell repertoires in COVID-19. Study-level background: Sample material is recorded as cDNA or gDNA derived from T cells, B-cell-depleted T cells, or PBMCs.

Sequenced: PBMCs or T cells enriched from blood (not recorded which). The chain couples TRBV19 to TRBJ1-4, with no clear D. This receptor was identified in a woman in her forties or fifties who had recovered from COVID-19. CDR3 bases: TGTGCCAGTAGTCCCCGTCCGGGGGAAAAACTGTTTTTT. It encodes CASSPRPGEKLFF.